The 13 T cell receptor beta chains below come from one sample, sequenced in a study of blood T cell repertoires in COVID-19. Sequenced by immunoSEQ multiplex PCR; TCRdb stores in-frame clones only, minus some. The sample has approximately 81,000 clones; 91% are singletons. The sequencing input was peripheral blood. The receptors shown here come from a woman in her forties or fifties in a cohort sampled during active COVID-19.

The chain has TRBV7-2 and TRBJ1-1; D remains unclear. CDR1 and CDR2 from the germline V gene are SGHTA and FQGNSA. The CDR3 spans 12 residues. V lost 6 bases and J 11 bases, leaving 16 bases between the germline ends. The chain's CDR3 is CASSPGPRGAFF. The CDR3 region has the DNA TGTGCCAGCAGTCCCGGGCCCAGAGGGGCTTTCTTT.

The rearrangement joins TRBV7-2 to TRBJ2-7; TRBD1 aligns across 11 bases. CDR1 is SGHTA, CDR2 FQGNSA, per germline. V gave up 5 bases and J gave up 4 bases; unmatched junction bases: 7. This CDR3 contains 15 residues. The CDR3 DNA follows: TGTGCCAGCAGCCGCCCGGGACAGGGGGGATACGAGCAGTACTTC. It translates to CASSRPGQGGYEQYF.

Written as DNA, the CDR3 is TGTGCCAGCAGTTTACAGGCTACTCTCAGCGAGCAGTACTTC. As protein: CASSLQATLSEQYF. The V and J genes are TRBV28 and TRBJ2-7, with D unresolved. The V and J ends lost 2 bases and 6 bases respectively, with 14 bases between them. CDR3 size: 14 residues. The V gene's germline CDR1 is MDHEN and CDR2 SYDVKM.

The V gene is TRBV6-5, the J gene TRBJ1-5, with 7 bases identical to TRBD1. This CDR3 has 13 amino acids. Germline loops: CDR1 MNHEY, CDR2 SVGAGI. Losses at the gene ends were 7 bases for V and 8 bases for J; bases not matched to a gene: 8. Here the CDR3 DNA reads TGTGCCAGCAACACCGACAGGGCGAAGCCCCAGCATTTT. Residues: CASNTDRAKPQHF.

V usage is TRBV27 and J usage is TRBJ1-6, with D tentatively TRBD1 (5 bases). CDR3 length: 17 residues. Trimming stripped 6 bases from V and 4 bases from J, with 19 bases between. Looked up from germline, CDR1 is MNHEY and CDR2 is SMNVEV (reference sequence). The CDR3, as DNA: TGTGCCAGCAGGACGGGAGACAGAGGCCCTTATAATTCACCCCTCCACTTT. Translating gives CASRTGDRGPYNSPLHF.

The chain employs TRBV4-1 and TRBJ2-1; the match to TRBD2 covers 8 bases. Germline V gene data show CDR1 as MGHRA and CDR2 as YSYEKL. CDR3 length: 18 residues. With V trimmed by 1 base and J by 0 bases, 8 bases remained unmatched. The CDR3 DNA reads TGCGCCAGCAGCCAAGGGAAAGCGGGGGTCCTCTCCTACAATGAGCAGTTCTTC. It specifies CASSQGKAGVLSYNEQFF.

The gene calls are TRBV19 and TRBJ2-1; 12 bases align to TRBD2. The CDR3 has 15 amino acids. Germline lookup yields CDR1 LNHDA and CDR2 SQIVND (reference sequence). The V gene end was trimmed by 6 bases and the J gene end by 6 bases; junction bases not matched to a gene: 6. The CDR3 loop reads CASSVTSGSVNEQFF. DNA of the CDR3: TGTGCCAGTAGCGTGACTAGCGGGAGTGTCAATGAGCAGTTCTTC.

This clone was found once. V and J are TRBV10-3 and TRBJ2-5; D remains ambiguous. V was clipped by 1 base and J by 3 bases, with 6 bases between them. CDR3 length: 13 amino acids. CDR1 is ENHRY, CDR2 SYGVKD, per germline. CDR3 nucleotide sequence: TGTGCCATCAGTGAGTTGCTAGAAGAGACCCAGTACTTC. It codes for CAISELLEETQYF.

V is TRBV11-2 and J is TRBJ1-3; 7 positions match TRBD1. The trim removed 5 bases at V and 0 bases at J, leaving 16 bases unmatched. The CDR3 length is 19 residues. In germline, CDR1 is SGHAT, CDR2 FQNNGV. As DNA, the CDR3 is TGTGCCAGCAGCCCCCGGAGACAGGGACTCTCCTACTCTGGAAACACCATATATTTT. As protein: CASSPRRQGLSYSGNTIYF.

The chain uses TRBV5-1 and TRBJ2-1; TRBD2 matches at 8 bases. The J segment lost 8 bases and the V segment lost 0 bases, leaving 7 bases of the junction unmatched. CDR3 length: 15 residues. Germline values: CDR1 SGHRS, CDR2 YFSETQ. The CDR3 is CASSLAGGPGDEQFF. The DNA of the CDR3 is TGCGCCAGCAGCTTGGCGGGGGGGCCTGGGGATGAGCAGTTCTTC.

The rearrangement links TRBV2 to TRBJ1-6; 7 bases agree with TRBD1. In germline, CDR1 is SNHLY, CDR2 FYNNEI. The ends lost 4 bases at V and 7 bases at J; junction bases unmatched: 7. The CDR3 covers 15 residues. The CDR3 DNA sequence: TGTGCCAGCAGTGTTTCAAGGGGGCAAAATTCACCCCTCCACTTT. Protein: CASSVSRGQNSPLHF.

This chain links TRBV5-1 with TRBJ2-5; D perhaps matches TRBD2 (6 bases). Germline-derived CDR1 and CDR2 are SGHRS and YFSETQ. V was pared by 2 bases and J by 5 bases, with 13 bases between. The CDR3 runs to 14 residues. DNA of the CDR3: TGCGCCAGCAGCTTCACGGGGGAAAGCGAGACCCAGTACTTC. Residues: CASSFTGESETQYF.

The rearrangement uses TRBV18 and TRBJ2-5; 9 nucleotides align to TRBD2. CDR3 length: 17 amino acids. Trimming cost V 1 base and J 7 bases; bases outside gene matches: 13. Germline loops: CDR1 KGHSH, CDR2 LQKENI. The CDR3 sequence: CASSPQQGLARRSTQYF. In nucleotides, the CDR3 is TGTGCCAGCTCACCACAACAGGGACTAGCCCGAAGGTCGACCCAGTACTTC. The full variable domain, rest sourced from reference TRBV18 and TRBJ2-5, is NAGVMQNPRHLVRRRGQEARLRCSPMKGHSHVYWYRQLPEEGLKFMVYLQKENIIDESGMPKERFSAEFPKEGPSILRIQQVVRGDSAAYFCASSPQQGLARRSTQYFGPGTRLLVL.